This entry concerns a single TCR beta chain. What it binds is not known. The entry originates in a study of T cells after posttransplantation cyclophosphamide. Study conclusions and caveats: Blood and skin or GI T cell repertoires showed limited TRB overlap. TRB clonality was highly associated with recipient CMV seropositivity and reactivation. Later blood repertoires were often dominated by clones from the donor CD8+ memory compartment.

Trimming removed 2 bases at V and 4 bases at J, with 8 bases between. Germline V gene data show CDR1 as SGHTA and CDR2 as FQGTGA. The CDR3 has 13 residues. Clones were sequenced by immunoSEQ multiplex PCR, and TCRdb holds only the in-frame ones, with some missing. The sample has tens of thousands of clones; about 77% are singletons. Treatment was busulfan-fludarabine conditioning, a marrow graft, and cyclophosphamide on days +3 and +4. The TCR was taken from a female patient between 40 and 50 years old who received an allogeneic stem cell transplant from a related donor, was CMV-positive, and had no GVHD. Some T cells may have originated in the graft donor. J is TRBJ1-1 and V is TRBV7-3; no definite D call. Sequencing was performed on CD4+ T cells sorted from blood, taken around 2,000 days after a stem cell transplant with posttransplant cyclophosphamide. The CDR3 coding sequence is TGTGCCAGCAGCTTACGACCAGGCACTGAAGCTTTCTTT. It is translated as CASSLRPGTEAFF. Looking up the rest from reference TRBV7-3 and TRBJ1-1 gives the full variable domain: GAGVSQTPSNKVTEKGKYVELRCDPISGHTALYWYRQSLGQGPEFLIYFQGTGAADDSGLPNDRFFAVRPEGSVSTLKIQRTERGDSAVYLCASSLRPGTEAFFGQGTRLTVV.